These 10 T cell receptor beta chains were sequenced from one sample in a study of identifying expanded T cells in peripheral blood. Clones were sequenced by immunoSEQ multiplex PCR, and TCRdb holds only the in-frame ones, with some missing. The table records 85,000 to 95,000 clones, roughly 86% of them present only once. Sequencing was carried out using blood. The receptor source for this set is a person aged 18 to 75 in good health.

This chain connects TRBV6-5 to TRBJ2-7; tentatively, D is TRBD1 or TRBD2 (5 bases each). V dropped 6 bases and J dropped 2 bases, with 17 bases sitting between them. Germline V gene lookup returns CDR1 MNHEY and CDR2 SVGAGI. The CDR3 spans 15 residues. CDR3 in DNA: TGTGCCAGCAGCTCGGGACCGCGAGGGGCCTACGAGCAGTACTTC. Encoded protein: CASSSGPRGAYEQYF.

V and J are TRBV6-1 and TRBJ1-1; TRBD1 is a possible D gene (6 bases). Trimming left V 5 bases short and J 6 bases short, with 16 bases between. The germline CDR1 and CDR2 sequences are MNHNS and SASEGT. The CDR3 contains 14 residues. CDR3 coding DNA: TGTGCCAGCAGTTATTCGACAGGATACGCTGAAGCTTTCTTT. Translation gives CASSYSTGYAEAFF.

The rearrangement joins TRBV5-6 to TRBJ2-5; TRBD2 aligns across 7 bases. The germline V gene has CDR1 SGHDT and CDR2 YYEEEE. The CDR3 runs to 16 residues. V shed 0 bases and J 9 bases; nucleotides not matched to a gene: 14. The CDR3 loop is CASSLGGRGPFGAQYF. In nucleotides, the CDR3 is TGTGCCAGCAGCTTGGGCGGGAGAGGGCCGTTCGGGGCCCAGTACTTC.

The chain has TRBV27 and TRBJ1-1, with TRBD1 matching over 8 bases. V was pared by 9 bases and J by 2 bases, with 2 bases of the junction left unmatched. The CDR3 contains 12 residues. Germline CDR1 is MNHEY and CDR2 is SMNVEV (reference sequence). CDR3 nucleotides: TGTGCCAGTACAGGGGGAAACACTGAAGCTTTCTTT. Protein sequence: CASTGGNTEAFF.

The chain combines TRBV27 with TRBJ2-7; D could derive from TRBD1 or TRBD2 (5 bases each). V was cut by 0 bases and J by 6 bases, with 9 bases left in between. Germline CDR1 MNHEY, CDR2 SMNVEV (reference sequence). This CDR3 has 13 amino acids. CDR3 residues: CASSLSSGSEQYF. As DNA, the CDR3 is TGTGCCAGCAGTTTATCGTCAGGGAGCGAGCAGTACTTC.

The chain carries TRBV7-9 and TRBJ2-7; D unresolved. In germline, CDR1 is SEHNR, CDR2 FQNEAQ (reference sequence). V was pared by 3 bases and J by 2 bases, with 11 bases between. CDR3 length: 14 amino acids. Written as DNA, the CDR3 is TGTGCCAGCAGCTTTCCGCCACAAGCCTACGAGCAGTACTTC. It codes for CASSFPPQAYEQYF.

The chain employs TRBV5-1 and TRBJ2-3; maybe TRBD1 (6 bases). V shed 4 bases and J shed 3 bases, with 15 bases lying between them. The CDR3 length is 15 residues. Germline assignment: CDR1 SGHRS and CDR2 YFSETQ. CDR3 nucleotides: TGCGCCAGCAGCCTAGGACAGAAAGCTACAGATACGCAGTATTTT. This encodes CASSLGQKATDTQYF. Full variable domain (remainder filled in from reference TRBV5-1 and TRBJ2-3): KAGVTQTPRYLIKTRGQQVTLSCSPISGHRSVSWYQQTPGQGLQFLFEYFSETQRNKGNFPGRFSGRQFSNSRSEMNVSTLELGDSALYLCASSLGQKATDTQYFGPGTRLTVL.

V is TRBV9 and J is TRBJ2-1; a weak D match, TRBD2 (6 bases). Trimming removed 0 bases at V and 4 bases at J, with 11 bases between. Germline V lookup: CDR1 SGDLS, CDR2 YYNGEE. The CDR3 is 15 amino acids. CDR3 DNA sequence: TGTGCCAGCAGCGTAGCGGGGGATTCGTACAATGAGCAGTTCTTC. This codes for CASSVAGDSYNEQFF.

The CDR3 loop is CASSLGAATDTQYF. The DNA for the CDR3 is TGTGCCAGCAGCTTAGGAGCGGCCACAGATACGCAGTATTTT. This chain joins TRBV11-3 and TRBJ2-3; a weak D match, TRBD2 (5 bases). The V end was cut by 1 base, the J end by 2 bases, with 7 bases between. This CDR3 has 14 amino acids. From germline, CDR1 is SGHNT and CDR2 YENEEA. Full variable domain (rest looked up from reference TRBV11-3 and TRBJ2-3): EAGVVQSPRYKIIEKKQPVAFWCNPISGHNTLYWYLQNLGQGPELLIRYENEEAVDDSQLPKDRFSAERLKGVDSTLKIQPAELGDSAVYLCASSLGAATDTQYFGPGTRLTVL.

V and J are TRBV4-2 and TRBJ2-1; 7 bases align to TRBD1. J lost 9 bases, V lost 4 bases, and 3 bases had no gene match. The length of the CDR3 is 12 residues. The germline gives CDR1 LGHNA, CDR2 YNFKEQ. The CDR3 reads CASSPRGREQFF. Written as DNA, the CDR3 is TGTGCCAGCAGCCCGAGGGGGCGTGAGCAGTTCTTC.